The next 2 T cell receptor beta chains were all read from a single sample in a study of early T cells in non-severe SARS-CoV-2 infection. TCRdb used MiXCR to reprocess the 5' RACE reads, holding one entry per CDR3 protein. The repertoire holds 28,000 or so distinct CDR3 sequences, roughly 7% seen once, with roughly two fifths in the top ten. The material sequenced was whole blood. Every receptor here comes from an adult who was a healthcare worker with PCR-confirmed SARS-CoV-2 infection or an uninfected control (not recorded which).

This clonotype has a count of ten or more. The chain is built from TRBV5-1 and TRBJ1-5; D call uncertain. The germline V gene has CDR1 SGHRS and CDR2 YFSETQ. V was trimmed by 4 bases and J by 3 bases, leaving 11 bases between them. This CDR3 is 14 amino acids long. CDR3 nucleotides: TGCGCCAGCAGCCCGCTCGGACCCAATCAGCCCCAGCATTTT. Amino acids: CASSPLGPNQPQHF. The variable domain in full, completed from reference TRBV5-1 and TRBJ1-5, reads KAGVTQTPRYLIKTRGQQVTLSCSPISGHRSVSWYQQTPGQGLQFLFEYFSETQRNKGNFPGRFSGRQFSNSRSEMNVSTLELGDSALYLCASSPLGPNQPQHFGDGTRLSIL.

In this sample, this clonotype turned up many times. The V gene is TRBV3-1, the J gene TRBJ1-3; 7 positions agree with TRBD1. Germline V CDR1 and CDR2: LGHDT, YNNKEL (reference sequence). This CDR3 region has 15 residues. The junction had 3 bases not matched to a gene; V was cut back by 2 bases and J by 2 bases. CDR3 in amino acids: CASSQKGAAGNTIYF. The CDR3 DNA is TGTGCCAGCAGCCAAAAGGGGGCGGCTGGAAACACCATATATTTT.